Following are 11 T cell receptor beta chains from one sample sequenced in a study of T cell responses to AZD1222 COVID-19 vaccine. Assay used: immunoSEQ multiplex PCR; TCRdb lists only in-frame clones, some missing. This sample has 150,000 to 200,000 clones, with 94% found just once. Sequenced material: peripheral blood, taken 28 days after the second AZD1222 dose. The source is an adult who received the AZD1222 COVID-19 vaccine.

CDR3 bases: TGTGCCAGTAGTCTATACCAGGGGCAGCTGGGCTACACCTTC. It encodes CASSLYQGQLGYTF. The chain couples TRBV19 to TRBJ1-2, with a tentative D call TRBD1 (6 bases). The V and J ends lost 5 bases and 8 bases respectively, with 18 bases between them. The CDR3 has 14 amino acids. In germline, CDR1 is LNHDA, CDR2 SQIVND (reference sequence).

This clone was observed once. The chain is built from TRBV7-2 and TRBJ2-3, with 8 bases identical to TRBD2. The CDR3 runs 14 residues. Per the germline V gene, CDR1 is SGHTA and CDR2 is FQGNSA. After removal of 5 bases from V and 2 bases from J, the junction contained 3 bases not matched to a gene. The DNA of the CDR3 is TGTGCCAGCAGCCCGGGGGGGGACACAGATACGCAGTATTTT. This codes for CASSPGGDTDTQYF.

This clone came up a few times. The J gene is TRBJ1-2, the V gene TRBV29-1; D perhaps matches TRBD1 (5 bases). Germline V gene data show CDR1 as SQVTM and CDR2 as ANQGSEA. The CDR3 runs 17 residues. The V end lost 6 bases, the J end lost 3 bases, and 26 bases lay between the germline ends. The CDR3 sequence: CSVDPRLGGERDYGYTF. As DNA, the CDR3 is TGCAGCGTGGACCCCCGGTTGGGGGGGGAAAGAGACTATGGCTACACCTTC.

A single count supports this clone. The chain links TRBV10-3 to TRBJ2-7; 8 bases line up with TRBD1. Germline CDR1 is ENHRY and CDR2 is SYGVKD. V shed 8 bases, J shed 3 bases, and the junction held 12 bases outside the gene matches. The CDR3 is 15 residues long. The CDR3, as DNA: TGTGCCATCCGGTCTAATGGACAGGGACACTACGAGCAGTACTTC. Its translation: CAIRSNGQGHYEQYF.

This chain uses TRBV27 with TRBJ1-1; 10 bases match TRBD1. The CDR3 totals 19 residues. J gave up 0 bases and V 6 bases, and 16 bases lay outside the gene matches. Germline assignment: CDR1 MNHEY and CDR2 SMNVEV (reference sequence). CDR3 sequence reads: CASSLSVIRTGGMNTEAFF. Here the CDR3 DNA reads TGTGCCAGCAGCTTAAGCGTTATCAGGACAGGGGGGATGAACACTGAAGCTTTCTTT.

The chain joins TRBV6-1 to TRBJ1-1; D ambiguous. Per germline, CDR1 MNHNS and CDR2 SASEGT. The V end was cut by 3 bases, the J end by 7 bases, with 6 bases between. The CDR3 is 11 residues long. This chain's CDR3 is CASSEWGEAFF. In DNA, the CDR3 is TGTGCCAGCAGTGAGTGGGGTGAAGCTTTCTTT.

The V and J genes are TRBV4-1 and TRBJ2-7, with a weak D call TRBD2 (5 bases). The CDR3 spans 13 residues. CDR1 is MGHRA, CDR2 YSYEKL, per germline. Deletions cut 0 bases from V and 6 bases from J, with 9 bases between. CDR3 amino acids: CASSQDHRGEQYF. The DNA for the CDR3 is TGCGCCAGCAGCCAAGATCACCGGGGCGAGCAGTACTTC.

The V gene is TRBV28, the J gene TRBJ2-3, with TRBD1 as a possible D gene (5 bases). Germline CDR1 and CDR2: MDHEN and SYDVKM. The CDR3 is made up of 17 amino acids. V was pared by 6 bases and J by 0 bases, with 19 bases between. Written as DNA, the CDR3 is TGTGCCAGCAGCGCTCCAGTAGGGGCGCGTAGCACAGATACGCAGTATTTT. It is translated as CASSAPVGARSTDTQYF.

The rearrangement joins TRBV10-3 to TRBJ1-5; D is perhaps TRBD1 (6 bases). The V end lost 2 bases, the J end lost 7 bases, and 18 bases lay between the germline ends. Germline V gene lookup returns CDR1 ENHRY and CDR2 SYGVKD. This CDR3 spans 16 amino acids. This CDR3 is CAISELNRAPGQPQHF. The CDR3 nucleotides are TGTGCCATCAGTGAGCTCAACAGGGCCCCAGGGCAGCCCCAGCATTTT.

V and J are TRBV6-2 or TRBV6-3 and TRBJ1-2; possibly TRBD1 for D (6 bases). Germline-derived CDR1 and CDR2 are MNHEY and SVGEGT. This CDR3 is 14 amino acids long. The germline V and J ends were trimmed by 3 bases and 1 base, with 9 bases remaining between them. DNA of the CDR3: TGTGCCAGCAGTTATGGACAGATTAACTATGGCTACACCTTC. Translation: CASSYGQINYGYTF.

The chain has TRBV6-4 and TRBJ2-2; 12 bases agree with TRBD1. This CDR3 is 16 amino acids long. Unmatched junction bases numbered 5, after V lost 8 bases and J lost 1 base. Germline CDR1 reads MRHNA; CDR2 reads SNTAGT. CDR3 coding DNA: TGTGCCAGCTCCGGGACAGGGGGCTTGAACACCGGGGAGCTGTTTTTT. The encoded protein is CASSGTGGLNTGELFF.